The rows below give T cell receptor beta chains drawn from one sample of a study of OX40 agonist ivuxolimab in advanced cancers. Only in-frame clones appear in the TCRdb table, and some are missing; sequencing was by immunoSEQ multiplex PCR. The top ten hold 3.5% to 5% of the sample, which has roughly 67,000 clones, about 90% seen once. Here the sequenced sample was CD4+ or CD8+ T cells sorted from blood, taken in a trial of the OX40 agonist ivuxolimab. The source of these receptors is an adult with an advanced solid tumor such as melanoma, head and neck, liver or kidney cancer. Each CDR3 is given with its conserved first and last residue. A D gene is named only where the DNA matches it firmly. Not all rows give a size; the values are once, few, many and, for expanded clones, a class.

d_call: TRBD1; v_call: TRBV2; j_call: TRBJ1-5; clone_size: -; cdr3_nt: TGTGCCAGCAGTCGAGACAGGGGGAGCAATCAGCCCCAGCATTTT; cdr3_aa: CASSRDRGSNQPQHF
d_call: -; v_call: TRBV5-3; j_call: TRBJ2-7; clone_size: -; cdr3_nt: TGTGCCAGAAGCTTTAATACGACGCCGCTTGGCTTGGGGGAGCAGTACTTC; cdr3_aa: CARSFNTTPLGLGEQYF
d_call: -; v_call: TRBV28; j_call: TRBJ2-5; clone_size: -; cdr3_nt: TGTGCCAGTACGGGGCCGAACGCGAAAGAGACCCAGTACTTC; cdr3_aa: CASTGPNAKETQYF
d_call: -; v_call: TRBV11-2; j_call: TRBJ2-3; clone_size: -; cdr3_nt: TGTGCCAGCAGCTTCGGAGCAGGGCCCGCGGGGGATACGCAGTATTTT; cdr3_aa: CASSFGAGPAGDTQYF
d_call: -; v_call: TRBV5-1; j_call: TRBJ1-2; clone_size: -; cdr3_nt: TGCGCCAGCACCCGGGATGCCCAACCCGGTGGCTACACCTTC; cdr3_aa: CASTRDAQPGGYTF
d_call: -; v_call: TRBV7-9; j_call: TRBJ1-1; clone_size: -; cdr3_nt: TGTGCCAGCAGCATAACCCGGGAAGGAGCTTTCTTT; cdr3_aa: CASSITREGAFF
d_call: -; v_call: TRBV6-5; j_call: TRBJ1-3; clone_size: once; cdr3_nt: TGTGCCAGCAGTTACGGGGGTATCGACTCTGGAAACACCATATATTTT; cdr3_aa: CASSYGGIDSGNTIYF
d_call: -; v_call: TRBV10-3; j_call: TRBJ2-3; clone_size: once; cdr3_nt: TGTGCCATCAGTAAAAACTCCGGGACAGATACGCAGTATTTT; cdr3_aa: CAISKNSGTDTQYF
d_call: TRBD2; v_call: TRBV7-2; j_call: TRBJ2-7; clone_size: -; cdr3_nt: TGTGCCAGCAGCCCCTACGGGGGGAACACCTACGAGCAGTACTTC; cdr3_aa: CASSPYGGNTYEQYF
d_call: -; v_call: TRBV18; j_call: TRBJ2-5; clone_size: -; cdr3_nt: TGTGCCAGCTCACCCCGGGGACGGACTATTGCTAGCGGAGGGGGCCAAGAGACCCAGTACTTC; cdr3_aa: CASSPRGRTIASGGGQETQYF
d_call: -; v_call: TRBV28; j_call: TRBJ1-4; clone_size: -; cdr3_nt: TGTGCCAGCAGTTTAGACGCAACTAATGAAAAACTGTTTTTT; cdr3_aa: CASSLDATNEKLFF
d_call: -; v_call: TRBV9; j_call: TRBJ2-3; clone_size: -; cdr3_nt: TGTGCCAGCAATAAGGCGGGATTGAGCACAGATACGCAGTATTTT; cdr3_aa: CASNKAGLSTDTQYF
d_call: -; v_call: TRBV7-9; j_call: TRBJ1-1; clone_size: -; cdr3_nt: TGTGCCAGCAGCTTAGATTTGGTGGGCACTGAAGCTTTCTTT; cdr3_aa: CASSLDLVGTEAFF
d_call: TRBD1; v_call: TRBV6-5; j_call: TRBJ1-5; clone_size: few; cdr3_nt: TGTGCCAGCAACCGACTGGACAGGCCCAATCAGCCCCAGCATTTT; cdr3_aa: CASNRLDRPNQPQHF
d_call: TRBD1; v_call: TRBV28; j_call: TRBJ1-2; clone_size: -; cdr3_nt: TGTGCCAGCAGTCCGTCTCTGAGGACAGGGCTGCTCTACACCTTC; cdr3_aa: CASSPSLRTGLLYTF
d_call: TRBD1; v_call: TRBV7-9; j_call: TRBJ1-3; clone_size: few; cdr3_nt: TGTGCCAGCGCAATTTCGACAGGGCCCGGAAACACCATATATTTT; cdr3_aa: CASAISTGPGNTIYF
d_call: TRBD1; v_call: TRBV4-1; j_call: TRBJ2-7; clone_size: few; cdr3_nt: TGCGCCAGCAGCCAGACCCGGACAGGGGGCTACGAGCAGTACTTC; cdr3_aa: CASSQTRTGGYEQYF
d_call: -; v_call: TRBV6-5; j_call: TRBJ2-3; clone_size: -; cdr3_nt: TGTGCCAGCAGTTCGCCGGTTGGCACAGATACGCAGTATTTT; cdr3_aa: CASSSPVGTDTQYF
d_call: TRBD2; v_call: TRBV18; j_call: TRBJ2-3; clone_size: -; cdr3_nt: TGTGCCAGCTCACAGCGGACTAGCGGAGCCACAGATACGCAGTATTTT; cdr3_aa: CASSQRTSGATDTQYF
d_call: TRBD1; v_call: TRBV5-1; j_call: TRBJ2-7; clone_size: once; cdr3_nt: TGCGCCAGCAGCGCCGAGGGACAGGGAGGCAACGAGCAGTACTTC; cdr3_aa: CASSAEGQGGNEQYF
d_call: TRBD1; v_call: TRBV28; j_call: TRBJ1-5; clone_size: -; cdr3_nt: TGTGCCAGCAGTCGAGGACAGGACTATCAGCCCCAGCATTTT; cdr3_aa: CASSRGQDYQPQHF
d_call: TRBD1; v_call: TRBV6-1; j_call: TRBJ2-7; clone_size: -; cdr3_nt: TGTGCCAGCAGGAGGGACAGGGAGTCCTACGAGCAGTACTTC; cdr3_aa: CASRRDRESYEQYF
d_call: TRBD1; v_call: TRBV11-3; j_call: TRBJ2-1; clone_size: -; cdr3_nt: TGTGCCAGCAGCGCGGACAGGGCCTACAATGAGCAGTTCTTC; cdr3_aa: CASSADRAYNEQFF
d_call: -; v_call: TRBV7-9; j_call: TRBJ1-1; clone_size: -; cdr3_nt: TGTGCCAGCAGCCGATTTCTGGGTAGCACTGAAGCTTTCTTT; cdr3_aa: CASSRFLGSTEAFF
d_call: -; v_call: TRBV19; j_call: TRBJ2-3; clone_size: -; cdr3_nt: TGTGCCAGTTGGACGGCAGATAGCACAGATACGCAGTATTTT; cdr3_aa: CASWTADSTDTQYF
d_call: -; v_call: TRBV30; j_call: TRBJ1-6; clone_size: once; cdr3_nt: TGTGCCTGGAAAGGGGGTTCCTATAATTCACCCCTCCACTTT; cdr3_aa: CAWKGGSYNSPLHF
d_call: -; v_call: TRBV6-1; j_call: TRBJ1-3; clone_size: -; cdr3_nt: TGTGCCAGCAGTGTGGGAGGATACTCTGGAAACACCATATATTTT; cdr3_aa: CASSVGGYSGNTIYF
d_call: TRBD1; v_call: TRBV2; j_call: TRBJ2-7; clone_size: few; cdr3_nt: TGTGCCAGCAGTGGTGACAGGGGTCGCGCCTACGAGCAGTACTTC; cdr3_aa: CASSGDRGRAYEQYF
d_call: -; v_call: TRBV7-2; j_call: TRBJ1-3; clone_size: -; cdr3_nt: TGTGCCAGCAGCTTAGGGGGAACCTCTGGAAACACCATATATTTT; cdr3_aa: CASSLGGTSGNTIYF
d_call: -; v_call: TRBV5-1; j_call: TRBJ2-1; clone_size: -; cdr3_nt: TGCGCCAGCAGCTCCGGGGAGACTTACAATGAGCAGTTCTTC; cdr3_aa: CASSSGETYNEQFF
d_call: TRBD1; v_call: TRBV2; j_call: TRBJ2-7; clone_size: -; cdr3_nt: TGTGCCAGCAGTGGCAGGACAGGGTATTCCTACGAGCAGTACTTC; cdr3_aa: CASSGRTGYSYEQYF
d_call: -; v_call: TRBV25-1; j_call: TRBJ1-5; clone_size: few; cdr3_nt: TGTGCCAGCAGCCAGGGCCATCAGCCCCAGCATTTT; cdr3_aa: CASSQGHQPQHF
d_call: -; v_call: TRBV18; j_call: TRBJ2-7; clone_size: -; cdr3_nt: TGTGCCAGCTCACCGTCGCGGGCCTACGAGCAGTACTTC; cdr3_aa: CASSPSRAYEQYF
d_call: -; v_call: TRBV30; j_call: TRBJ1-2; clone_size: -; cdr3_nt: TGTGCCTGGAGCCAGGGCTTTAACTATGGCTACACCTTC; cdr3_aa: CAWSQGFNYGYTF
d_call: TRBD2; v_call: TRBV7-3; j_call: TRBJ2-3; clone_size: -; cdr3_nt: TGTGCCAGCAGCTCTGGACTAGCGGGAGTTACAGATACGCAGTATTTT; cdr3_aa: CASSSGLAGVTDTQYF
d_call: -; v_call: TRBV11-2; j_call: TRBJ2-5; clone_size: -; cdr3_nt: TGTGCCAGCAGCTTCACTCCCCAAGAGACCCAGTACTTC; cdr3_aa: CASSFTPQETQYF
d_call: -; v_call: TRBV4-2; j_call: TRBJ1-1; clone_size: -; cdr3_nt: TGTGCCAGCAGCCAAGAGAACACAGGGAACACTGAAGCTTTCTTT; cdr3_aa: CASSQENTGNTEAFF
d_call: -; v_call: TRBV4-3; j_call: TRBJ1-5; clone_size: -; cdr3_nt: TGCGCCAGCAGCCAAGATAGTAGCAATCAGCCCCAGCATTTT; cdr3_aa: CASSQDSSNQPQHF
d_call: -; v_call: TRBV29-1; j_call: TRBJ1-2; clone_size: -; cdr3_nt: TGCAGCGTTGATTCGACAGAATTTGGCTACACCTTC; cdr3_aa: CSVDSTEFGYTF
d_call: -; v_call: TRBV30; j_call: TRBJ1-2; clone_size: -; cdr3_nt: TGTGCCTGGATCGGGAGACACCAGAGGAGTGGCTACACCTTC; cdr3_aa: CAWIGRHQRSGYTF
d_call: -; v_call: TRBV28; j_call: TRBJ2-2; clone_size: -; cdr3_nt: TGTGCCACCACCGGGGGACAGTTGAACACCGGGGAGCTGTTTTTT; cdr3_aa: CATTGGQLNTGELFF
d_call: -; v_call: TRBV2; j_call: TRBJ2-5; clone_size: -; cdr3_nt: TGTGCCAGCAGTGAAAGTAAGACCCAGTACTTC; cdr3_aa: CASSESKTQYF
d_call: -; v_call: TRBV6-4; j_call: TRBJ2-1; clone_size: -; cdr3_nt: TGTGCCAGCAGTGAGTTCGGGAGTCTACGCAATGAGCAGTTCTTC; cdr3_aa: CASSEFGSLRNEQFF
d_call: -; v_call: TRBV18; j_call: TRBJ2-3; clone_size: once; cdr3_nt: TGTGCCAGCTCACCACTTGGTTCAGATACGCAGTATTTT; cdr3_aa: CASSPLGSDTQYF
d_call: -; v_call: TRBV9; j_call: TRBJ2-1; clone_size: -; cdr3_nt: TGTGCCAGCAGCGCGGACGGGTTCTACAATGAGCAGTTCTTC; cdr3_aa: CASSADGFYNEQFF
d_call: TRBD2; v_call: TRBV19; j_call: TRBJ2-1; clone_size: -; cdr3_nt: TGTGCCAGTAGTATACGAGGTAGCGGGAGGAATGAGCAGTTCTTC; cdr3_aa: CASSIRGSGRNEQFF
d_call: TRBD2; v_call: TRBV5-4; j_call: TRBJ2-2; clone_size: -; cdr3_nt: TGTGCCAGCAGCCCGTCGGCGGGGGTGCCCGGGGAGCTGTTTTTT; cdr3_aa: CASSPSAGVPGELFF
d_call: -; v_call: TRBV6-5; j_call: TRBJ1-3; clone_size: -; cdr3_nt: TGTGCCAGCAGGAACAGGGTTGACTCTGGAAACACCATATATTTT; cdr3_aa: CASRNRVDSGNTIYF
d_call: -; v_call: TRBV15; j_call: TRBJ2-5; clone_size: -; cdr3_nt: TGTGCCACCAGCAGAGGAGGACAGTTCCAAGAGACCCAGTACTTC; cdr3_aa: CATSRGGQFQETQYF
d_call: -; v_call: TRBV7-2; j_call: TRBJ2-5; clone_size: -; cdr3_nt: TGTGCCAGCAGCTTAGAGGGGGGCATGAAGACCCAGTACTTC; cdr3_aa: CASSLEGGMKTQYF
d_call: -; v_call: TRBV15; j_call: TRBJ2-5; clone_size: -; cdr3_nt: TGTGCCACCAGCAGAGATCTACCGGGAGCGCAAGAGACCCAGTACTTC; cdr3_aa: CATSRDLPGAQETQYF
d_call: -; v_call: TRBV10-1; j_call: TRBJ2-4; clone_size: few; cdr3_nt: TGCGCCAGCAGTGAGGCGGGGACGGACATTCAGTACTTC; cdr3_aa: CASSEAGTDIQYF
d_call: TRBD2; v_call: TRBV7-2; j_call: TRBJ2-3; clone_size: few; cdr3_nt: TGTGCCAGCAGCCAAATAGCGGGGGGCCTTAGCACAGATACGCAGTATTTT; cdr3_aa: CASSQIAGGLSTDTQYF